This TCR beta chain was sequenced during a study of CDR3 diversity in severe acne. MiXCR was run by TCRdb on the PCR reads, yielding one entry per CDR3 protein. The sample yields almost 85,000 distinct CDR3 sequences, 45% to 60% seen once. By frequency in the sample, this clonotype is medium-sized (0.01 to 0.1%). The sequencing input was blood. The source is a male donor in good health, without acne.

The CDR3 loop reads CASTTQRGNTGELFF. CDR3 DNA: TGTGCCAGCACGACGCAAAGGGGGAACACCGGGGAGCTGTTTTTT. This chain links TRBV7-2 with TRBJ2-2; TRBD1 might be the D (5 bases). V was shortened by 7 bases and J by 1 base, with 13 bases between the two germline ends. The CDR3 consists of 15 residues. Per germline, CDR1 SGHTA and CDR2 FQGNSA.